This record covers a single T cell receptor (beta chain). A much bigger clone sits one base away, suggesting this may be a read error. The data originate from a study of tumor and adjacent non-tumor tissue in lung cancer. As for the study in general: Patients were aged about 30 to 80, nine to eleven men and about 5 women, stage I to III. Millions of productive TCRbeta reads were obtained per sample on average.

TCRbeta libraries were built with three rounds of nested PCR, modified from ARM-PCR. TCRdb re-called the multiplex PCR reads with MiXCR, one entry per CDR3 protein. The repertoire holds under 75,000 distinct CDR3 sequences, with roughly 70% as singletons. This sample's RNA came from whole unsorted tissue. More than 3 cm separated this lung sample from the edge of the tumor. Newly diagnosed lung cancer patients had thoracic surgery in China, August–late 2014, without prior chemotherapy. Germline CDR1 reads SGHNT; CDR2 reads YYREEE (reference sequence). The CDR3 extends over 16 amino acids. The receptor was derived from a woman between 45 and 60 years old with non-small cell lung cancer. The chain couples TRBV5-4 to TRBJ2-4, with D perhaps matching TRBD2 (7 bases). Sequencing was done on a sample of distant non-tumor lung tissue. For the CDR3, the DNA is TGTGCCAGCAGCTTGTTGGGACGGGGGGACAAAAGCATTCAGTACTTC. This sequence encodes CASSLLGRGDKSIQYF.